This is a list of T cell receptor beta chains from one sample in a study of shared clonotypes between healthy human individuals. This table comes from immunoSEQ multiplex PCR, and its TCRdb copy is limited to in-frame clones, with some not included. This table has some 1,600,000 clones, approximately 98% appearing once. What was sequenced was naive CD4+ T cells sorted from blood. The receptors shown here come from a man aged 30-40 years in good health. Both conserved end residues are part of each CDR3. Each record gives: D gene, V gene, J gene, clone size, CDR3 DNA, CDR3 protein. A D gene is named only where the DNA matches it firmly. Clone size is shown for a subset of rows, as once, few, many or a class of expanded clone.

d_gene: NA; v_gene: TRBV7-9; j_gene: TRBJ2-1; abundance: NA; CDR3nt: TGTGCCAGCAGCTTAGTCGGACAGAGGGGGCAGTTCTTC; CDR3aa: CASSLVGQRGQFF
d_gene: NA; v_gene: TRBV14; j_gene: TRBJ2-7; abundance: once; CDR3nt: TGTGCCAGCAGCCTATTAGGGAGAGGATATAGCAACGAGCAGTACTTC; CDR3aa: CASSLLGRGYSNEQYF
d_gene: NA; v_gene: TRBV7-9; j_gene: TRBJ2-7; abundance: NA; CDR3nt: TGTGCCAGCAGCTTAGAAGTGTCAGAACAGTACTTC; CDR3aa: CASSLEVSEQYF
d_gene: NA; v_gene: TRBV2; j_gene: TRBJ1-2; abundance: NA; CDR3nt: TGTGCCAGCAGCAATAACAGAGACTATGGCTACACCTTC; CDR3aa: CASSNNRDYGYTF
d_gene: NA; v_gene: TRBV7-2; j_gene: TRBJ1-5; abundance: NA; CDR3nt: TGTGCCAGCAGCTTCGACCGCAATCAGCCCCAGCATTTT; CDR3aa: CASSFDRNQPQHF
d_gene: NA; v_gene: TRBV5-1; j_gene: TRBJ2-1; abundance: NA; CDR3nt: TGCGCCAGCAGCTTGGACGGGAATGAGCAGTTCTTC; CDR3aa: CASSLDGNEQFF
d_gene: TRBD2; v_gene: TRBV7-9; j_gene: TRBJ2-1; abundance: NA; CDR3nt: TGTGCCAGCATTAGCGGGAGGGCCAGTAATGAGCAGTTCTTC; CDR3aa: CASISGRASNEQFF
d_gene: TRBD1; v_gene: TRBV2; j_gene: TRBJ1-2; abundance: NA; CDR3nt: TGTGCCAGCAGTCCACTAGGGACAGTCTATGGCTACACCTTC; CDR3aa: CASSPLGTVYGYTF
d_gene: TRBD1; v_gene: TRBV6-5; j_gene: TRBJ1-1; abundance: NA; CDR3nt: TGTGCCAGCAGTTACCGACAGGGAAACACTGAAGCTTTCTTT; CDR3aa: CASSYRQGNTEAFF
d_gene: NA; v_gene: TRBV7-9; j_gene: TRBJ2-1; abundance: NA; CDR3nt: TGTGCCAGCAGCTTATACGGGGCTAATGAGCAGTTCTTC; CDR3aa: CASSLYGANEQFF
d_gene: NA; v_gene: TRBV4-1; j_gene: TRBJ2-3; abundance: NA; CDR3nt: TGCGCCAGCAGCCGTTCGCTTGCACTGGATACGCAGTATTTT; CDR3aa: CASSRSLALDTQYF
d_gene: NA; v_gene: TRBV6-1; j_gene: TRBJ2-2; abundance: NA; CDR3nt: TGTGCCAGCAGTGAACGCTTCAGGGTACACACCGGGGAGCTGTTTTTT; CDR3aa: CASSERFRVHTGELFF
d_gene: TRBD2; v_gene: TRBV7-2; j_gene: TRBJ2-1; abundance: once; CDR3nt: TGTGCCAGCAGCCACTTGAGCGGGAGGGGCTTGGATGAGCAATTCTTC; CDR3aa: CASSHLSGRGLDEQFF
d_gene: TRBD1; v_gene: TRBV11-2; j_gene: TRBJ1-4; abundance: NA; CDR3nt: TGTGCCAGCAGCCCCGTTCCGACAGGGAGGGATGAAAAACTGTTTTTT; CDR3aa: CASSPVPTGRDEKLFF
d_gene: TRBD1; v_gene: TRBV2; j_gene: TRBJ2-7; abundance: NA; CDR3nt: TGTGCCAGCAGGATGGACAGGCCCTACGAGCAGTACTTC; CDR3aa: CASRMDRPYEQYF
d_gene: NA; v_gene: TRBV27; j_gene: TRBJ1-1; abundance: NA; CDR3nt: TGTGCCAGCAGTTTCAGGACGGGGATGAACACTGAAGCTTTCTTT; CDR3aa: CASSFRTGMNTEAFF
d_gene: NA; v_gene: TRBV2; j_gene: TRBJ1-1; abundance: NA; CDR3nt: TGTGCCAGCAGTCCCAGACTGGGGGCGGGACACTCTGAAGCTTTCTTT; CDR3aa: CASSPRLGAGHSEAFF
d_gene: NA; v_gene: TRBV5-1; j_gene: TRBJ2-3; abundance: NA; CDR3nt: TGCGCCAGCAGCTTGGAACAAATAAGCACAGATACGCAGTATTTT; CDR3aa: CASSLEQISTDTQYF
d_gene: NA; v_gene: TRBV6-5; j_gene: TRBJ1-5; abundance: NA; CDR3nt: TGTGCCAGCAGTTACTCGAGGCCTTATAGCAATCAGCCCCAGCATTTT; CDR3aa: CASSYSRPYSNQPQHF
d_gene: TRBD2; v_gene: TRBV9; j_gene: TRBJ2-7; abundance: NA; CDR3nt: TGTGCCAGCAGCACGACTAGCAGCTCCTACGAGCAGTACTTC; CDR3aa: CASSTTSSSYEQYF
d_gene: NA; v_gene: TRBV2; j_gene: TRBJ2-7; abundance: NA; CDR3nt: TGTGCCAGCAGTGAGTACGAGCAGTACTTC; CDR3aa: CASSEYEQYF
d_gene: TRBD2; v_gene: TRBV7-8; j_gene: TRBJ2-1; abundance: NA; CDR3nt: TGTGCCAGCAGCTTAGAGACTAGCGGGGATTACAATGAGCAGTTCTTC; CDR3aa: CASSLETSGDYNEQFF
d_gene: NA; v_gene: TRBV5-4; j_gene: TRBJ1-1; abundance: NA; CDR3nt: TGTGCCAGCAGCTTGGAAATACAGGGTTGGTCCATGAACACTGAAGCTTTCTTT; CDR3aa: CASSLEIQGWSMNTEAFF
d_gene: TRBD1; v_gene: TRBV9; j_gene: TRBJ2-7; abundance: NA; CDR3nt: TGTGCCAGCAGCCCCAGACAGGGGGGACCCTACGAGCAGTACTTC; CDR3aa: CASSPRQGGPYEQYF
d_gene: NA; v_gene: TRBV9; j_gene: TRBJ1-2; abundance: NA; CDR3nt: TGTGCCAGCAGGTCGGGGGGAACCGTATATGGCTACACCTTC; CDR3aa: CASRSGGTVYGYTF
d_gene: NA; v_gene: TRBV7-7; j_gene: TRBJ2-2; abundance: NA; CDR3nt: TGTGCTAGCAGCTCTAACACCGGGGAGCTGTTTTTT; CDR3aa: CASSSNTGELFF
d_gene: TRBD1; v_gene: TRBV5-1; j_gene: TRBJ2-7; abundance: NA; CDR3nt: TGCGCCAGCAGCCATCAGACAGGGGAGGAGCAGTACTTC; CDR3aa: CASSHQTGEEQYF